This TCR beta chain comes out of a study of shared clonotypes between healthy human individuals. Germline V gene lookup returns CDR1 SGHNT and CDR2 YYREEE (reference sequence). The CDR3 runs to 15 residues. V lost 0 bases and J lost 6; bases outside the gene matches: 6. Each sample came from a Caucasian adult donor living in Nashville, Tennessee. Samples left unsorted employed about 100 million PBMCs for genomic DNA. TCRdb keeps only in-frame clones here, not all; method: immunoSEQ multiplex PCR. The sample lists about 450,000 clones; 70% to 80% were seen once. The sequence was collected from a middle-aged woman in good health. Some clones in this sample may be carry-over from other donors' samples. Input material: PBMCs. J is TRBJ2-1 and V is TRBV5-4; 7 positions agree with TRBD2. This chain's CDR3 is CASSLGTRDANEQFF. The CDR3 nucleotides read TGTGCCAGCAGCTTGGGGACTAGGGATGCCAATGAGCAGTTCTTC.